These 10 T cell receptor beta chains share one sample of origin, sequenced in a study of long-term antiretroviral therapy in people with HIV. The assay, immunoSEQ v3.0, was run at survey level. Method: immunoSEQ multiplex PCR; TCRdb's copy keeps in-frame clones and lacks some. The sample records just over 20,000 clones, approximately 84% being singletons. This specimen consisted of unsorted PBMCs, obtained 0.5 years after starting antiretroviral therapy. These receptors originate from a man aged 18 to 29 with HIV.

This clone was seen a few times. The CDR3 coding sequence is TGTGCCAGCAGCCAGGGGGGGGCGCAGGGCGGGGAGCTGTTTTTT. It is translated as CASSQGGAQGGELFF. The chain links TRBV7-2 to TRBJ2-2; the D call may be TRBD1 or TRBD2 (7 bases each). Between the trimmed V and J ends, which lost 5 bases and 7 bases, there was a span of 17 bases. Germline CDR1 reads SGHTA; CDR2 reads FQGNSA. CDR3 length: 15 residues.

V usage is TRBV7-2 and J usage is TRBJ2-5; 7 positions match TRBD1. Germline V gives CDR1 SGHTA, CDR2 FQGNSA. V lost 3 bases to trimming and J lost 2 bases; unmatched junction nucleotides: 6. This CDR3 has 15 residues. DNA of the CDR3: TGTGCCAGCAGCTTTACATGGGACAGACAAGAGACCCAGTACTTC. Translated: CASSFTWDRQETQYF.

The chain has TRBV5-1 and TRBJ2-4; 7 bases agree with TRBD2. V gave up 2 bases and J gave up 5 bases; unmatched junction bases: 4. The CDR3 loop spans 14 amino acids. Germline V gives CDR1 SGHRS, CDR2 YFSETQ. The DNA for the CDR3 is TGCGCCAGCAGCTTTGGGGGAGGGGAAAACATTCAGTACTTC. This codes for CASSFGGGENIQYF. Filled out from reference TRBV5-1 and TRBJ2-4, the complete variable domain reads KAGVTQTPRYLIKTRGQQVTLSCSPISGHRSVSWYQQTPGQGLQFLFEYFSETQRNKGNFPGRFSGRQFSNSRSEMNVSTLELGDSALYLCASSFGGGENIQYFGAGTRLSVL.

The chain combines TRBV27 with TRBJ2-5; D gene ambiguous. This CDR3 is built from 13 residues. Trimming took 1 base from V and 4 from J, leaving 7 bases between them. CDR1 is MNHEY, CDR2 SMNVEV, per germline (reference sequence). The CDR3 spells CASSLLPPETQYF. Here the CDR3 DNA reads TGTGCCAGCAGTTTATTGCCACCAGAGACCCAGTACTTC.

Comment on this clone: In the same sample, other DNA sequences code for this CDR3. The DNA for the CDR3 is TGTGCCAGCAGCTTAGGCGGGGGGAGCTCCTACGAGCAGTACTTC. Translation: CASSLGGGSSYEQYF. The J gene is TRBJ2-7, the V gene TRBV11-3; 8 bases line up with TRBD2. Germline V CDR1 and CDR2: SGHNT, YENEEA. This CDR3 is built from 15 residues. V shed 1 base, J shed 0 bases, and the junction held 2 bases outside the gene matches. The full variable domain, completed using reference TRBV11-3 and TRBJ2-7, is EAGVVQSPRYKIIEKKQPVAFWCNPISGHNTLYWYLQNLGQGPELLIRYENEEAVDDSQLPKDRFSAERLKGVDSTLKIQPAELGDSAVYLCASSLGGGSSYEQYFGPGTRLTVT.

The chain combines TRBV19 with TRBJ2-1; possibly TRBD2 for D (6 bases). Trimming left V 3 bases short and J 7 bases short, with 13 bases between. The V gene's germline CDR1 is LNHDA and CDR2 SQIVND (reference sequence). This CDR3 has 14 residues. The CDR3 spells CASSILATANEQFF. The CDR3 coding sequence is TGTGCCAGTAGTATTCTAGCGACCGCTAATGAGCAGTTCTTC.

J is TRBJ1-5 and V is TRBV19; 11 nucleotides line up with TRBD1. Trimming removed 6 bases from V and 6 bases from J; junction bases left unmatched: 7. This CDR3 spans 15 amino acids. Per the germline V gene, CDR1 is LNHDA and CDR2 is SQIVND (reference sequence). Here the CDR3 DNA reads TGTGCCAGTAGCCCCCCCGGACAGGGGGCTCAGCCCCAGCATTTT. It is translated as CASSPPGQGAQPQHF.

The V gene is TRBV11-2, the J gene TRBJ2-1; TRBD2 aligns across 7 bases. This CDR3 has 15 residues. J lost 3 bases, V lost 5 bases, and 7 bases had no gene match. Germline V gene lookup returns CDR1 SGHAT and CDR2 FQNNGV. CDR3 in amino acids: CASSTLAEFYNEQFF. CDR3 in DNA: TGTGCCAGCAGCACTCTAGCGGAGTTCTACAATGAGCAGTTCTTC.

The chain employs TRBV5-6 and TRBJ2-3; 9 bases align to TRBD2. Trimming cost V 8 bases and J 0 bases; bases outside gene matches: 10. This CDR3 comprises 16 residues. CDR1 is SGHDT, CDR2 YYEEEE, per germline. The DNA of the CDR3 is TGTGCCAGTCAGACTAGCGGCGCTTCTAGCACAGATACGCAGTATTTT. This sequence encodes CASQTSGASSTDTQYF.

The CDR3 sequence is CASSPVQAYEQYF. CDR3 bases: TGTGCCAGCTCACCAGTGCAGGCCTACGAGCAGTACTTC. The chain employs TRBV18 and TRBJ2-7, with D uncertain. The CDR3 runs 13 residues. The germline V and J ends were trimmed by 2 bases and 2 bases, with 7 bases remaining between them. Germline-derived CDR1 and CDR2 are KGHSH and LQKENI.